This passage covers 25 T cell receptor beta chains from one sample sequenced in a study of blood T cell repertoires in COVID-19. Using immunoSEQ multiplex PCR, the repertoire was profiled, and TCRdb retains in-frame clones only, with some absent. The sample comprises 180,000 or so clones, 80% to 85% of which are singletons, and around 7% rests with the top ten. Sample: PBMCs or T cells enriched from blood (not recorded which). The receptor set was obtained from a man aged 40-50 years who had recovered from COVID-19.

V gene TRBV11-2 combines with J gene TRBJ2-7, with 9 bases identical to TRBD1. The CDR3 sequence is 15 residues long. The junction had 5 bases not matched to a gene; V was cut back by 1 base and J by 4 bases. Per the germline V gene, CDR1 is SGHAT and CDR2 is FQNNGV. CDR3 sequence (DNA): TGTGCCAGCAGCTTAGGGTGGACAGGGGAGTACGAGCAGTACTTC. Protein: CASSLGWTGEYEQYF.

The V gene is TRBV11-3, the J gene TRBJ2-2, with TRBD1 matching over 7 bases. This CDR3 has 15 amino acids. Germline V CDR1 and CDR2: SGHNT, YENEEA. The V gene end was trimmed by 5 bases and the J gene end by 1 base; junction bases not matched to a gene: 4. CDR3 nucleotides: TGTGCCAGCAGCACAGGGGACGTGAACACCGGGGAGCTGTTTTTT. Translation: CASSTGDVNTGELFF.

CDR3 sequence: CASSLVRGTEAFF. Written as DNA, the CDR3 is TGTGCCAGCAGCTTAGTGAGGGGGACTGAAGCTTTCTTT. The chain employs TRBV7-2 and TRBJ1-1; D perhaps matches TRBD1 (6 bases). Germline CDR1 is SGHTA and CDR2 is FQGNSA. The CDR3 is 13 amino acids. V lost 1 base, J lost 5 bases, and 8 bases lay in between.

The chain carries TRBV28 and TRBJ1-2, with a possible D match to TRBD1 (6 bases). The germline V gene has CDR1 MDHEN and CDR2 SYDVKM. This CDR3 contains 13 residues. V was trimmed by 8 bases and J by 3 bases, leaving 13 bases between them. The CDR3 here is CASHRDNHYGYTF. In nucleotides, the CDR3 is TGTGCCAGCCACCGGGACAACCACTATGGCTACACCTTC.

The J gene is TRBJ1-2, the V gene TRBV9; D remains unclear. The length of the CDR3 is 13 residues. CDR1 is SGDLS, CDR2 YYNGEE, per germline. Trimming stripped 3 bases from V and 4 bases from J, with 10 bases between. CDR3 DNA: TGTGCCAGCAGCGCGGGAACCGGCTATGGCTACACCTTC. Amino acids: CASSAGTGYGYTF.

V gene TRBV5-1 combines with J gene TRBJ2-1, with D perhaps TRBD1 (5 bases). Germline V gives CDR1 SGHRS, CDR2 YFSETQ. Trimming stripped 0 bases from V and 2 bases from J, with 9 bases between. This CDR3 comprises 15 residues. The CDR3 loop is CASSLGQGPYNEQFF. Here the CDR3 DNA reads TGCGCCAGCAGCTTGGGGCAGGGTCCCTACAATGAGCAGTTCTTC.

The V call is TRBV4-3, the J call TRBJ1-3; TRBD1 matches at 8 bases. The CDR3 spans 15 residues. V trimming: 6 bases; J trimming: 3 bases; junction bases outside the gene matches: 7. Germline CDR1 and CDR2: LGHNA and YSLEER. CDR3 coding DNA: TGCGCCAGCAGTTTAGGACAGGGTGGTGGAAACACCATATATTTT. Encoded protein: CASSLGQGGGNTIYF.

As DNA, the CDR3 is TGTGCCAGCAGTCCTACAGGGGGTGATGACTTCACCTTC. Its translation is CASSPTGGDDFTF. The chain recombines TRBV6-5 with TRBJ1-2, with TRBD1 identical over 8 bases. Germline-derived CDR1 and CDR2 are MNHEY and SVGAGI. This CDR3 has 13 residues. V shed 5 bases, J shed 13 bases, and the junction held 12 bases outside the gene matches.

The chain couples TRBV24-1 to TRBJ2-7, with D hard to call. The germline CDR1 and CDR2 sequences are KGHDR and SFDVKD. This CDR3 region has 15 residues. V dropped 3 bases and J dropped 1 base, with 12 bases sitting between them. CDR3 residues: CATSDSTVISYEQYF. The CDR3 DNA is TGTGCCACCAGTGATAGCACTGTGATTTCCTACGAGCAGTACTTC.

The V call is TRBV4-2, the J call TRBJ1-2, with 8 bases identical to TRBD1. J lost 7 bases, V lost 0 bases, and 7 bases had no gene match. Germline V CDR1 and CDR2: LGHNA, YNFKEQ. The CDR3 is 15 residues long. The chain's CDR3 is CASSQEYRGAFGYTF. In nucleotides, the CDR3 is TGTGCCAGCAGCCAAGAATACAGGGGGGCCTTTGGCTACACCTTC.

This chain connects TRBV29-1 to TRBJ2-1; 7 nucleotides align to TRBD1. From germline, CDR1 is SQVTM and CDR2 ANQGSEA. The V and J ends lost 7 bases and 6 bases, in that order; junction bases with no gene match: 12. The CDR3 length is 14 residues. The CDR3 region has the DNA TGCAGCGGGGTAAGACAGGGATATCCCAATGAGCAGTTCTTC. It yields the protein CSGVRQGYPNEQFF.

This clone was recorded once. The chain couples TRBV9 to TRBJ2-3, with 8 nucleotides matching TRBD1. Germline V gives CDR1 SGDLS, CDR2 YYNGEE. The CDR3 length is 13 residues. J lost 5 bases, V lost 7 bases, and 6 bases had no gene match. The CDR3 reads CASQGALGDTQYF. The CDR3 bases are TGTGCCAGCCAGGGGGCGTTAGGAGATACGCAGTATTTT.

The chain is built from TRBV5-4 and TRBJ1-2; unclear D gene. With 0 bases removed from V and 0 bases from J, the gap between germline ends came to 9 bases. The CDR3 sequence is 15 residues long. The germline CDR1 and CDR2 sequences are SGHNT and YYREEE (reference sequence). Here the CDR3 DNA reads TGTGCCAGCAGCTTGGGTCCCCCAGCTAACTATGGCTACACCTTC. This gives the protein CASSLGPPANYGYTF.

The gene calls are TRBV4-2 and TRBJ1-1, with TRBD1 matching 8 bases. V shed 4 bases, J shed 1 base, and the junction held 17 bases outside the gene matches. CDR1 is LGHNA, CDR2 YNFKEQ, per germline. CDR3 length: 19 residues. The CDR3: CASSLLSGQGAGTNTEAFF. In DNA, the CDR3 is TGTGCCAGCAGCCTCCTGTCAGGGCAGGGGGCCGGAACGAACACTGAAGCTTTCTTT.

This clone was picked up a small number of times. The chain uses TRBV7-2 and TRBJ1-5; weak D call: TRBD1 (5 bases). Germline V gene data show CDR1 as SGHTA and CDR2 as FQGNSA. Trimming pared 1 base from V and 3 bases from J, leaving 13 bases between. The CDR3 totals 16 residues. For the CDR3, the DNA is TGTGCCAGCAGCTTAGTAGCGCGGGGCTCCAATCAGCCCCAGCATTTT. Protein: CASSLVARGSNQPQHF. The full variable domain, in which reference TRBV7-2 and TRBJ1-5 provide the parts outside the CDR3, is GAGVSQSPSNKVTEKGKDVELRCDPISGHTALYWYRQSLGQGLEFLIYFQGNSAPDKSGLPSDRFSAERTGGSVSTLTIQRTQQEDSAVYLCASSLVARGSNQPQHFGDGTRLSIL.

The chain carries TRBV5-6 and TRBJ1-4, with D uncertain. Germline V gives CDR1 SGHDT, CDR2 YYEEEE. This CDR3 region has 15 residues. Trimming left V 2 bases short and J 0 bases short, with 8 bases between. The CDR3 protein is CASSFRGTTNEKLFF. Written as DNA, the CDR3 is TGTGCCAGCAGCTTTCGCGGGACAACTAATGAAAAACTGTTTTTT. The full variable domain, with the rest looked up from reference TRBV5-6 and TRBJ1-4, is DAGVTQSPTHLIKTRGQQVTLRCSPKSGHDTVSWYQQALGQGPQFIFQYYEEEERQRGNFPDRFSGHQFPNYSSELNVNALLLGDSALYLCASSFRGTTNEKLFFGSGTQLSVL.

This chain joins TRBV15 and TRBJ1-5; TRBD1 matches 9 bases. V lost 3 bases and J lost 0; bases outside the gene matches: 21. From germline, CDR1 is LNHNV and CDR2 YYDKDF (reference sequence). The CDR3 spans 22 residues. The CDR3 nucleotides read TGTGCCACCAGCAGGGAGGGACCCTCAACAGGGGGCTCACTTTATAGCAATCAGCCCCAGCATTTT. Translating it yields CATSREGPSTGGSLYSNQPQHF.

The CDR3, as DNA: TGCGCCAGCAGCCCCAACAGGGGGCAGGGAGCTAACTATGGCTACACCTTC. Its translation: CASSPNRGQGANYGYTF. The chain joins TRBV5-1 to TRBJ1-2; 9 bases match TRBD1. J gave up 0 bases and V 4 bases, and 10 bases lay outside the gene matches. CDR1 is SGHRS and CDR2 is YFSETQ in the germline V gene. The CDR3 spans 17 residues.

As concerns this clone: Different DNA sequences within this sample yield the same CDR3. J is TRBJ2-7 and V is TRBV27; 7 positions match TRBD1. This CDR3 is 14 amino acids long. The ends lost 0 bases at V and 3 bases at J; junction bases unmatched: 2. From germline, CDR1 is MNHEY and CDR2 SMNVEV (reference sequence). Here the CDR3 reads CASSLSAGGYEQYF. Here the CDR3 DNA reads TGTGCCAGCAGTTTATCGGCAGGGGGCTACGAGCAGTACTTC.

The chain recombines TRBV12-3 or TRBV12-4 with TRBJ1-6, with TRBD1 matching over 8 bases. V lost 6 bases to trimming and J lost 8 bases; unmatched junction nucleotides: 3. The CDR3 runs 13 residues. The CDR3 DNA reads TGTGCCAGCAGGGGACAGGCCTATTCACCCCTCCACTTT. Amino acids: CASRGQAYSPLHF.

This clone turned up a few times. The gene calls are TRBV15 and TRBJ1-2; 11 bases line up with TRBD1. This CDR3 region has 15 residues. Germline-derived CDR1 and CDR2 are LNHNV and YYDKDF (reference sequence). V lost 5 bases, J lost 8 bases, and 10 bases stayed unmatched. CDR3 DNA sequence: TGTGCCACCAGCGGACAGGGGGCAATATTCGGAGGCTACACCTTC. Amino acid sequence: CATSGQGAIFGGYTF.

The genes are TRBV5-1 and TRBJ1-4, with 10 bases fitting TRBD1. Unmatched junction bases numbered 6, after V lost 2 bases and J lost 8 bases. The CDR3 length is 15 residues. Germline-derived CDR1 and CDR2 are SGHRS and YFSETQ. The CDR3 here is CASSLKGTGAEKLFF. DNA for the CDR3: TGCGCCAGCAGCTTAAAAGGGACAGGGGCGGAAAAACTGTTTTTT.

The genes are TRBV30 and TRBJ1-1; 10 nucleotides agree with TRBD1. Germline-derived CDR1 and CDR2 are GTSNPN and SVGIG (reference sequence). Trimming at V came to 0 bases and at J to 6 bases, leaving 4 bases not matched to a gene. There are 14 residues in the CDR3. CDR3 region: CAWSVTGGSAEAFF. Written as DNA, the CDR3 is TGTGCCTGGAGTGTGACAGGGGGCTCGGCTGAAGCTTTCTTT.

This chain connects TRBV6-1 to TRBJ1-2, with D hard to call. In germline, CDR1 is MNHNS, CDR2 SASEGT. The CDR3 length is 15 residues. Trimming left V 1 base short and J 5 bases short, with 14 bases between. The CDR3 DNA reads as TGTGCCAGCAGTGAAGGAATATGGGAGAGATATGGCTACACCTTC. Its protein product is CASSEGIWERYGYTF.

The chain employs TRBV30 and TRBJ1-3; perhaps TRBD1 as D (6 bases). CDR1 is GTSNPN and CDR2 is SVGIG in the germline V gene (reference sequence). The CDR3 consists of 14 residues. Trimming left V 3 bases short and J 4 bases short, with 13 bases between. CDR3: CAWSVGTHGNTIYF. CDR3 DNA sequence: TGTGCCTGGAGCGTCGGGACACACGGAAACACCATATATTTT.